Shown below are 32 T cell receptor beta chains from a single sample sequenced in a study of response to subunit inactivated influenza vaccine. TCRdb re-called the RT-PCR reads with MiXCR, one entry per CDR3 protein. The profile shows 500,000 to 600,000 distinct CDR3 sequences, roughly 8.2% of them singletons. The input for sequencing was PBMCs from blood, taken around 25 months after vaccination. Receptors originate from a man aged 45 to 70 who received an inactivated influenza vaccine.

With regard to this clonotype: This may be a read error: a much more frequent sequence differs by one nucleotide. The CDR3 bases are TGCGCCAGGAGCCAAGAGAGGACAGAGAGCTACGAGCAGTACTTC. Protein product: CARSQERTESYEQYF. The chain joins TRBV4-3 to TRBJ2-7; maybe TRBD1 (6 bases). Germline V gene data show CDR1 as LGHNA and CDR2 as YSLEER. CDR3 length: 15 amino acids.

As regards this clonotype: A much larger clone lies one base from this, so it may be a read error. The rearrangement joins TRBV5-1 to TRBJ2-7; D remains ambiguous. This CDR3 is 15 amino acids long. With 0 bases removed from V and 0 bases from J, the gap between germline ends came to 10 bases. Per the germline V gene, CDR1 is SGHRS and CDR2 is YFSETQ. CDR3 protein: CASSLVSRSSYEQYF. The CDR3 region has the DNA TGCGCCAGCAGCTTGGTTTCAAGGAGCTCCTACGAGCAGTACTTC.

There are many counts of this clonotype. J is TRBJ2-2 and V is TRBV12-3 or TRBV12-4, with TRBD1 matching 9 bases. This CDR3 has 15 amino acids. Trimming at V came to 10 bases and at J to 2 bases, leaving 8 bases not matched to a gene. This CDR3 is CANLMGQGNTGELFF. The CDR3 DNA is TGTGCCAACCTTATGGGACAGGGAAACACCGGGGAGCTGTTTTTT.

This clonotype appeared many times. V and J are TRBV6-2 or TRBV6-3 and TRBJ2-7, with 14 bases fitting TRBD2. The germline V gene has CDR1 MNHEY and CDR2 SVGEGT. V lost 5 bases to trimming and J lost 7 bases; unmatched junction nucleotides: 10. CDR3 length: 16 residues. The CDR3 DNA sequence: TGTGCCAGCAGTCAGTTGTCCGGGACTAGCGGGAGAGAGCAGTACTTC. Its protein product is CASSQLSGTSGREQYF.

This clonotype was detected a few times. The J gene is TRBJ1-1, the V gene TRBV20-1; 7 bases fit TRBD1. The CDR3 extends over 14 amino acids. From germline, CDR1 is DFQATT and CDR2 SNEGSKA (reference sequence). The CDR3 is CSARSHRGNTEAFF. For the CDR3, the DNA is TGCAGCGCCAGAAGTCACAGGGGGAACACTGAAGCTTTCTTT.

This clonotype was observed at least ten times. The chain carries TRBV12-3 or TRBV12-4 and TRBJ2-2; tentative D call: TRBD1 (6 bases). V dropped 6 bases and J dropped 5 bases, with 13 bases sitting between them. CDR3 length: 14 amino acids. The CDR3, as DNA: TGTGCCAGCAGCCTTAGGGGGACGACCGGGGAGCTGTTTTTT. Protein product: CASSLRGTTGELFF.

The table lists this clonotype with a few counts. The V call is TRBV2, the J call TRBJ1-1, with 11 bases that match TRBD1. V lost 6 bases and J lost 5; bases outside the gene matches: 8. The CDR3 spans 15 residues. CDR1 SNHLY and CDR2 FYNNEI come from the germline V gene. The CDR3 sequence: CASRGWTGGYTEAFF. The DNA of the CDR3 is TGTGCCAGCAGGGGCTGGACAGGGGGCTATACTGAAGCTTTCTTT. The full variable domain, rest sourced from reference TRBV2 and TRBJ1-1, is EPEVTQTPSHQVTQMGQEVILRCVPISNHLYFYWYRQILGQKVEFLVSFYNNEISEKSEIFDDQFSVERPDGSNFTLKIRSTKLEDSAMYFCASRGWTGGYTEAFFGQGTRLTVV.

This clonotype has only a few counts. As DNA, the CDR3 is TGTGCCAGCAGTTTAGAACCCAGCGGAGCTTTCTTT. It yields the protein CASSLEPSGAFF. The chain uses TRBV12-3 or TRBV12-4 and TRBJ1-1; no clear D gene. V shed 1 base and J shed 10 bases, with 10 bases lying between them. The CDR3 spans 12 residues.

The chain employs TRBV27 and TRBJ2-7, with no clear D. CDR3 length equals 13 residues. Germline loops: CDR1 MNHEY, CDR2 SMNVEV (reference sequence). V lost 6 bases and J 4 bases, leaving 13 bases between the germline ends. CDR3 sequence (DNA): TGTGCCAGCAGCCCGCCGGGTCGGTACGAGCAGTACTTC. It is translated as CASSPPGRYEQYF.

The V and J genes are TRBV7-8 and TRBJ1-1; TRBD1 aligns across 7 bases. The CDR3 length is 16 residues. V was pared by 0 bases and J by 5 bases, with 9 bases of the junction left unmatched. Germline V gives CDR1 SGHVS, CDR2 FQNEAQ. This chain's CDR3 is CASSLADSRQGTEAFF. The CDR3 DNA follows: TGTGCCAGCAGCTTAGCCGACTCCCGACAGGGTACTGAAGCTTTCTTT.

The chain joins TRBV6-1 to TRBJ2-3, with 9 bases matching TRBD2. Germline V lookup: CDR1 MNHNS, CDR2 SASEGT. The CDR3 length is 13 residues. CDR3 residues: CAGGERGADTQYF. CDR3 sequence (DNA): TGTGCAGGAGGGGAGCGGGGGGCGGATACGCAGTATTTT.

This clonotype was counted a few times. The genes are TRBV4-1 and TRBJ2-7, with 11 bases fitting TRBD1. The V and J ends lost 2 bases and 5 bases, in that order; junction bases with no gene match: 14. Germline lookup yields CDR1 MGHRA and CDR2 YSYEKL. The CDR3 contains 18 residues. CDR3 sequence: CASSQRAVRTGGINEQYF. CDR3 nucleotide sequence: TGCGCCAGCAGCCAACGAGCCGTTCGGACAGGGGGCATCAACGAGCAGTACTTC.

This clonotype was seen many times. The chain uses TRBV19 and TRBJ1-1; the match to TRBD1 covers 7 bases. The CDR3 has 13 amino acids. The germline V gene has CDR1 LNHDA and CDR2 SQIVND (reference sequence). V was clipped by 7 bases and J by 8 bases; unmatched bases: 10. The CDR3 is CASTPPGGREAFF. The CDR3 DNA is TGTGCCAGTACCCCCCCAGGGGGTCGGGAAGCTTTCTTT.

The table lists this clonotype with a count of one. The chain couples TRBV7-9 to TRBJ1-2, with D hard to call. The CDR3 contains 13 residues. The germline V gene has CDR1 SEHNR and CDR2 FQNEAQ (reference sequence). The V end was cut by 1 base, the J end by 6 bases, with 9 bases between. In nucleotides, the CDR3 is TGTGCCAGCAGCTTAGGACAAAACCATGGCTACACCTTC. It encodes CASSLGQNHGYTF. Full variable domain (remainder filled in from reference TRBV7-9 and TRBJ1-2): DTGVSQNPRHKITKRGQNVTFRCDPISEHNRLYWYRQTLGQGPEFLTYFQNEAQLEKSRLLSDRFSAERPKGSFSTLEIQRTEQGDSAMYLCASSLGQNHGYTFGSGTRLTVV.

The V call is TRBV29-1, the J call TRBJ2-7; weak D call: TRBD1 (6 bases). V lost 6 bases, J lost 3 bases, and 12 bases lay in between. This CDR3 comprises 12 residues. Per germline, CDR1 SQVTM and CDR2 ANQGSEA. CDR3 region: CSVVQGLYEQYF. In DNA form, the CDR3 reads TGCAGCGTGGTACAGGGTCTCTACGAGCAGTACTTC.

This clonotype showed up just a few times. The chain uses TRBV3-1 and TRBJ2-1; 8 bases fit TRBD1. The CDR3 covers 16 residues. V shed 1 base, J shed 5 bases, and the junction held 7 bases outside the gene matches. Germline V CDR1 and CDR2: LGHDT, YNNKEL (reference sequence). The CDR3 nucleotides are TGTGCCAGCAGCCAAGTTGTCACAGGGGGACACAATGAGCAGTTCTTC. Its protein is CASSQVVTGGHNEQFF.

This clonotype was recorded many times. The V and J genes are TRBV10-1 and TRBJ2-1; the D gene is possibly TRBD2 (6 bases). CDR1 is WNHNN, CDR2 SYGVQD, per germline (reference sequence). The CDR3 length is 15 residues. The V end was cut by 0 bases, the J end by 0 bases, with 6 bases between. CDR3 sequence (DNA): TGCGCCAGCAGTGAGTCCGGGAGCTCCTACAATGAGCAGTTCTTC. It yields the protein CASSESGSSYNEQFF.

This clonotype was seen many times. This sequence joins TRBV9 and TRBJ2-2; the D is unclear. Germline CDR1 SGDLS, CDR2 YYNGEE. With 3 bases removed from V and 6 bases from J, the gap between germline ends came to 12 bases. The CDR3 sequence is 14 residues long. DNA for the CDR3: TGTGCCAGCAGCGCGAAAGGGTCAGCCGGGGAGCTGTTTTTT. Amino acids: CASSAKGSAGELFF.

J is TRBJ1-3 and V is TRBV3-1; no definite D call. The CDR3 has 12 amino acids. In germline, CDR1 is LGHDT, CDR2 YNNKEL (reference sequence). V lost 7 bases and J 0 bases, leaving 4 bases between the germline ends. As DNA, the CDR3 is TGTGCCAGCACCTACTCTGGAAACACCATATATTTT. This translates into CASTYSGNTIYF.

The genes are TRBV7-8 and TRBJ1-1; unclear D gene. The germline gives CDR1 SGHVS, CDR2 FQNEAQ. The CDR3 consists of 15 residues. The V end lost 1 base, the J end lost 1 base, and 10 bases lay between the germline ends. For the CDR3, the DNA is TGTGCCAGCAGCTTAGTGTTCCAATGGAACACTGAAGCTTTCTTT. This codes for CASSLVFQWNTEAFF.

This clonotype was detected many times. The V and J genes are TRBV28 and TRBJ2-7, with no clear D. Germline V gene lookup returns CDR1 MDHEN and CDR2 SYDVKM. The length of the CDR3 is 12 residues. V shed 6 bases and J shed 2 bases, with 8 bases lying between them. The DNA of the CDR3 is TGTGCCAGCAGACGGAACGCCTACGAGCAGTACTTC. Translated: CASRRNAYEQYF.

This clonotype was observed a few times. This chain uses TRBV5-1 with TRBJ1-2; perhaps TRBD1 as D (5 bases). The CDR3 is made up of 16 amino acids. Germline CDR1 reads SGHRS; CDR2 reads YFSETQ. Trimming removed 4 bases from V and 4 bases from J, with 20 bases in between. The CDR3 DNA follows: TGCGCCAGCAGCCCCGGGGGGACTATCTACTCCTATGGCTACACCTTC. It codes for CASSPGGTIYSYGYTF.

In its sample, this clonotype was seen a few times. The chain couples TRBV27 to TRBJ2-7; D is undetermined. CDR1 is MNHEY and CDR2 is SMNVEV in the germline V gene (reference sequence). This CDR3 region has 15 residues. Trimming took 4 bases from V and 2 from J, leaving 15 bases between them. CDR3 sequence: CASSSLSEFAYEQYF. In nucleotides, the CDR3 is TGTGCCAGCAGTTCCCTCTCAGAATTTGCCTACGAGCAGTACTTC.

This rearrangement joins TRBV25-1 to TRBJ2-2; no clear D gene. Per germline, CDR1 MGHDK and CDR2 SYGVNS. This CDR3 has 13 residues. The ends were cut back, 7 bases at V and 4 bases at J, with 10 bases in the middle. CDR3 DNA sequence: TGTGCCAGCACAAAGTTTACCACCGGGGAGCTGTTTTTT. Translation: CASTKFTTGELFF.

At least ten counts were recorded for this clonotype. The chain joins TRBV5-5 to TRBJ1-2; no firm D call. V dropped 5 bases and J dropped 2 bases, with 10 bases sitting between them. The CDR3 consists of 13 residues. Per germline, CDR1 SGHKS and CDR2 YYEKEE (reference sequence). The CDR3 nucleotides read TGTGCCAGCAGACCCGGGCCCAACTATGGCTACACCTTC. Protein: CASRPGPNYGYTF.

This clonotype has ten or more counts. The genes are TRBV15 and TRBJ2-7, with 7 bases aligning to TRBD1. J was trimmed by 6 bases and V by 6 bases; bases with no gene match: 8. The CDR3 consists of 13 residues. Germline lookup yields CDR1 LNHNV and CDR2 YYDKDF (reference sequence). The CDR3 spells CATRRQGLGEQYF. The CDR3 DNA follows: TGTGCCACCAGGAGACAGGGCTTAGGCGAGCAGTACTTC. Using reference TRBV15 and TRBJ2-7 for the parts outside the CDR3, the full variable domain is DAMVIQNPRYQVTQFGKPVTLSCSQTLNHNVMYWYQQKSSQAPKLLFHYYDKDFNNEADTPDNFQSRRPNTSFCFLDIRSPGLGDTAMYLCATRRQGLGEQYFGPGTRLTVT.

This clonotype was counted ten times or more. V usage is TRBV24-1 and J usage is TRBJ1-4; weak D call: TRBD1 (5 bases). The CDR3 totals 14 residues. Trimming removed 4 bases at V and 3 bases at J, with 8 bases between. CDR1 is KGHDR and CDR2 is SFDVKD in the germline V gene. CDR3 region: CATSDTGPNEKLFF. DNA for the CDR3: TGTGCCACCAGTGACACGGGACCTAATGAAAAACTGTTTTTT.

This clonotype appeared many times. The genes are TRBV12-3 or TRBV12-4 and TRBJ2-1; no reliable D call. CDR3 size: 15 residues. V lost 3 bases to trimming and J lost 0 bases, with 9 bases between them. DNA for the CDR3: TGTGCCAGCAGTTTGATCGATAGCTCCTACAATGAGCAGTTCTTC. Translating it yields CASSLIDSSYNEQFF.

The chain recombines TRBV4-2 with TRBJ2-3, with 9 positions matching TRBD2. Germline values: CDR1 LGHNA, CDR2 YNFKEQ. The CDR3 extends over 15 amino acids. The V segment lost 5 bases and the J segment 8 bases; nucleotides outside the gene matches: 11. The CDR3 nucleotides read TGTGCCAGCAGCGACGCGGGGAGCGGGGGGACTACGCAGTATTTT. Translating it yields CASSDAGSGGTTQYF.

In its sample, this clonotype was seen many times. In nucleotides, the CDR3 is TGCAGTGTTCTGTACAGTGGCGACGAGACCCAGTACTTC. Protein: CSVLYSGDETQYF. The gene calls are TRBV20-1 and TRBJ2-5; D unclear. Between the trimmed V and J ends, which lost 7 bases and 5 bases, there was a span of 17 bases. Germline V gene lookup returns CDR1 DFQATT and CDR2 SNEGSKA (reference sequence). The CDR3 spans 13 residues.

This clonotype has at least ten counts. The chain couples TRBV4-1 to TRBJ1-2; D is possibly TRBD1 (6 bases). Germline CDR1 reads MGHRA; CDR2 reads YSYEKL. The V end was cut by 2 bases, the J end by 7 bases, with 14 bases between. The CDR3 is made up of 14 amino acids. CDR3 sequence reads: CASSQPTRGGGYTF. CDR3 bases: TGCGCCAGCAGCCAACCGACCAGGGGCGGTGGCTACACCTTC.

The rearrangement uses TRBV20-1 and TRBJ2-7; D perhaps matches TRBD2 (6 bases). Germline CDR1 reads DFQATT; CDR2 reads SNEGSKA (reference sequence). Trimming took off 0 bases at V and 5 bases at J, with 17 bases between the two ends. The CDR3 runs to 15 residues. CDR3 protein: CSARDRITSLDEQYF. The CDR3 DNA sequence: TGCAGTGCTAGAGATCGGATCACTAGCCTCGACGAGCAGTACTTC.